This T cell receptor (beta chain) emerged from a study of STAT5B mutations in CD4+ large granular lymphocyte leukemia. General study points: Roughly 27% of private leukemic clonotypes occurred rarely in other patients' non-leukemic repertoires.

Between the trimmed V and J ends, which lost 6 bases and 0 bases, there was a span of 10 bases. The CDR3 has 14 amino acids. CDR1 and CDR2 from the germline V gene are ENHRY and SYGVKD. With regard to this clone: Its antigen is unidentified.

Assay used: immunoSEQ multiplex PCR; TCRdb lists only in-frame clones, some missing. The sample carries approximately 32,000 clones, roughly 72% recorded once. The V gene is TRBV10-3, the J gene TRBJ2-3, with a possible D match to TRBD1 (7 bases). The clonotype originates from a human donor in good health. The sequencing input was CD4+ T cells from blood buffy coats. The CDR3 nucleotides read TGTGCCATCAGCCCAGGGGGGAGCACAGATACGCAGTATTTT. It codes for CAISPGGSTDTQYF.